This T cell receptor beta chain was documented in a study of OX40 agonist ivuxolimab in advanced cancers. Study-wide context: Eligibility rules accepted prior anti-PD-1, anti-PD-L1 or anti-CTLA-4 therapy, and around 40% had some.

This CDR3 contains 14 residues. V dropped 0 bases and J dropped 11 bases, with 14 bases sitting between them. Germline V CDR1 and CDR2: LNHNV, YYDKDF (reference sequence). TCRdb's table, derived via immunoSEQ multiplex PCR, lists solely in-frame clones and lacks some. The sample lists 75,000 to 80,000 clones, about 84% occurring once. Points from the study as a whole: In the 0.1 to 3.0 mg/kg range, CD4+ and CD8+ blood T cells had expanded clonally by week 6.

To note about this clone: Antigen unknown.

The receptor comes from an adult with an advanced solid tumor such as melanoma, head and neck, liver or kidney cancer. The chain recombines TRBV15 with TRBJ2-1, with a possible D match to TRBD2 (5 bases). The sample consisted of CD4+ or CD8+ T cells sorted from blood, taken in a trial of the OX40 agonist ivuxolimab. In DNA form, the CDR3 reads TGTGCCACCAGCAGAGATCTCCAGCGGAGACAGCAGTTCTTC. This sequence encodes CATSRDLQRRQQFF.